This T cell receptor beta chain was recorded in a study of control samples from healthy donors and cancer patients. The junction had 21 bases not matched to a gene; V was cut back by 6 bases and J by 6 bases. Germline CDR1 reads SGHDT; CDR2 reads YYEEEE. The CDR3 runs to 18 residues. Sequenced by immunoSEQ multiplex PCR; TCRdb stores in-frame clones only, minus some. The table lists fewer than 9,500 clones, 90% to 95% of them singletons. The J gene is TRBJ2-3, the V gene TRBV5-6; 8 bases are a match to TRBD2. The source material was PBMCs. The TCR was taken from a man aged 60-69 years with colorectal cancer. The CDR3 bases are TGTGCCAGCAACCCCCCCTTTGGGGGCGGGGGGCCAGGGGATACGCAGTATTTT. It yields the protein CASNPPFGGGGPGDTQYF.